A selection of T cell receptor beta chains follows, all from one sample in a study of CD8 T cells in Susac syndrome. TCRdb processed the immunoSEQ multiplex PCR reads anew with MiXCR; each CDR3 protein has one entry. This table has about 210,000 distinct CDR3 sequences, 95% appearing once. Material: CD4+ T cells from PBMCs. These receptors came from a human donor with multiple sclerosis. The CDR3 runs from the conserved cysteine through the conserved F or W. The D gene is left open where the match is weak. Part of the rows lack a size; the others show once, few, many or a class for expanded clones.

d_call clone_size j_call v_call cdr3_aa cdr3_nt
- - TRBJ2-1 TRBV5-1 CASSFRTPGYNEQFF TGCGCCAGCAGCTTCCGGACGCCGGGCTACAATGAGCAGTTCTTC
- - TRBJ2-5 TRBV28 CASRTEETQYF TGTGCCTCCCGGACTGAAGAGACCCAGTACTTC
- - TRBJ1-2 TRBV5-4 CASSLGHNPTYGYTF TGTGCCAGCAGCTTGGGACACAACCCGACTTATGGCTACACCTTC
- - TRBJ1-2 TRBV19 CASSPDLYGYTF TGTGCCAGTAGCCCGGACCTCTATGGCTACACCTTC
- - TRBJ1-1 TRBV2 CASRITVSGLRTSPMNTEAFF TGTGCCAGCAGGATTACAGTGAGCGGACTCAGGACCTCCCCCATGAACACTGAAGCTTTCTTT
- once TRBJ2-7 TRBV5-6 CASSKDGGWYEQYF TGTGCCAGCAGCAAGGACGGGGGTTGGTACGAGCAGTACTTC
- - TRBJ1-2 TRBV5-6 CASSLPHGGQYYGYTF TGTGCCAGCAGCTTGCCCCACGGTGGACAGTACTATGGCTACACCTTC
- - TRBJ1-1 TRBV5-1 CASSLPGLNQEAFF TGCGCCAGCAGCTTGCCAGGCCTGAACCAAGAAGCTTTCTTT
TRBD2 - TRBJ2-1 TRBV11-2 CASSPPSGSFNEQFF TGTGCCAGCAGCCCCCCTAGCGGGAGTTTCAATGAGCAGTTCTTC
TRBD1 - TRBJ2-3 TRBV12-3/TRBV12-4 CASSSWTGTGRTDTQYF TGTGCCAGCAGTAGCTGGACAGGGACGGGGAGGACAGATACGCAGTATTTT
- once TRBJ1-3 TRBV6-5 CASSYFGTIYF TGTGCCAGCAGTTACTTCGGAACCATATATTTT
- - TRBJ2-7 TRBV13 CASSLEGSLGVTYEQYF TGTGCCAGCAGCTTAGAAGGATCCCTGGGGGTGACCTACGAGCAGTACTTC
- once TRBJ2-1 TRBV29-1 CSGKPGNNEQFF TGCAGCGGCAAACCGGGAAACAATGAGCAGTTCTTC
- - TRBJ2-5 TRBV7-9 CASSFGVGEETQYF TGTGCCAGCAGCTTTGGGGTGGGGGAAGAGACCCAGTACTTC
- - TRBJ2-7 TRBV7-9 CASSPRDVTYEQYF TGTGCCAGCAGCCCCCGGGACGTCACCTACGAGCAGTACTTC
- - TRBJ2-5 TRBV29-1 CSVGRIQETQYF TGCAGCGTTGGGCGGATCCAAGAGACCCAGTACTTC
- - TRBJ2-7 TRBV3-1 CASSVWGVSYEQYF TGTGCCAGCAGCGTATGGGGGGTATCCTACGAGCAGTACTTC
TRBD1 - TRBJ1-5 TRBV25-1 CASGPTGWHQPQHF TGTGCCAGCGGCCCGACAGGGTGGCATCAGCCCCAGCATTTT
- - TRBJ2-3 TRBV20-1 CSAPGTHSTDTQYF TGCAGTGCGCCTGGGACTCACAGCACAGATACGCAGTATTTT
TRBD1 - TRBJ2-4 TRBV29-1 CSAMDRGQTKNIQYF TGCAGCGCCATGGACAGGGGGCAAACCAAAAACATTCAGTACTTC
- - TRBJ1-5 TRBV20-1 CSVGPGKSRNQPQHF TGCAGTGTGGGCCCTGGGAAATCTCGCAATCAGCCCCAGCATTTT
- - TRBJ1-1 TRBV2 CASKKGWDTEAFF TGTGCCAGCAAGAAGGGGTGGGACACTGAAGCTTTCTTT
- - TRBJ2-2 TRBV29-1 CSVARDAPGGELFF TGCAGCGTTGCGAGGGACGCGCCCGGCGGGGAGCTGTTTTTT
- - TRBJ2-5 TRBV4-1 CASSPGEDRYQETQYF TGCGCCAGCAGCCCGGGGGAGGACCGGTACCAAGAGACCCAGTACTTC
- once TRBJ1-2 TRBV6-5 CASRHGLGYTF TGTGCCAGCAGACACGGTCTAGGCTACACCTTC
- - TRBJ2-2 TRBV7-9 CASSFERITGELFF TGTGCCAGCAGCTTTGAACGGATCACCGGGGAGCTGTTTTTT
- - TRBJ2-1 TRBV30 CAWSVPPPQRFF TGTGCCTGGAGTGTACCCCCACCCCAGAGGTTCTTC
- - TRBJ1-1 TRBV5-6 CASSPGGGLTEAFF TGTGCCAGCAGCCCCGGAGGGGGTTTGACTGAAGCTTTCTTT
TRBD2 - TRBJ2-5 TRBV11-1 CASSRLAGRQETQYF TGTGCCAGCAGCCGACTAGCGGGACGCCAAGAGACCCAGTACTTC
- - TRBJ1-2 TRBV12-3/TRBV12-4 CASKGRGTDYGYTF TGTGCCAGCAAAGGGCGGGGGACTGACTATGGCTACACCTTC
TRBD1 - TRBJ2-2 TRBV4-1 CASSQRQGAGTGELFF TGCGCCAGCAGCCAACGACAGGGGGCGGGGACCGGGGAGCTGTTTTTT
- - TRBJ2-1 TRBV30 CAWNTRSSYNEQFF TGTGCCTGGAATACGAGAAGCTCCTACAATGAGCAGTTCTTC
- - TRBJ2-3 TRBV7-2 CASSPRPRGDTQYF TGTGCCAGCAGCCCACGACCCAGAGGGGATACGCAGTATTTT
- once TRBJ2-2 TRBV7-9 CASSLEFTGELFF TGTGCCAGCAGCCTAGAGTTCACCGGGGAGCTGTTTTTT
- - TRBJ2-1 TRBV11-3 CASSTVFGGNNEQFF TGTGCCAGCAGCACCGTGTTTGGGGGGAACAATGAGCAGTTCTTC
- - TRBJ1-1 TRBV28 CASQGNTEAFF TGTGCCAGCCAAGGTAACACTGAAGCTTTCTTT
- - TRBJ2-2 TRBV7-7 CASSSGVRGANTGELFF TGTGCCAGCAGCTCTGGGGTACGGGGCGCGAACACCGGGGAGCTGTTTTTT